This T cell receptor beta chain was observed in a study of CXCR3-negative and CXCR3-positive naive CD8 T cells. About the research overall: Sequencing gave about 150 million TRB reads overall, about 1.5 +/- 0.3 million per library. Study-level points and caveats: More hydrophobic TRB CDR3s occurred in CXCR3-positive than in CXCR3-negative naive cells. In cryopreserved cells, CXCR3 expression partially decreased, and fresh PBMCs were used in most assays.

Subsets of CD8+ T cells were each sorted in triplicate at approximately 270,000 cells apiece. Identification of naive CD8+ T cells rested on CD45RO-CCR7+CD27+CD95- status. Libraries of TRB cDNA were made by 5' RACE and carried UMIs. From the 5' RACE reads, TCRdb lists one entry per CDR3 protein and no DNA. The record lists more than 5,500 distinct CDR3 sequences, of which the ten most abundant hold over 1.5%. Germline-derived CDR1 and CDR2 are PRHDT and FYEKMQ (reference sequence). The CDR3 sequence is 14 residues long. With respect to this clonotype: Its cognate antigen is unknown.

J is TRBJ2-7 and V is TRBV13. The sequencing sample was made of naive CXCR3+ CD8+ T cells from blood. Described subset: CD45RO-CCR7+CD27+CD95- naive CD8+ T cells expressing CXCR3 (TNR3+). The source is a human donor in good health. Some clones in this sample may be carry-over from other donors' samples. The CDR3 loop reads CASSLGLAEYEQYF.